The 10 T cell receptor beta chains reported below all come from one sample, sequenced in a study of T cell responses to AZD1222 COVID-19 vaccine. Only in-frame clones appear in the TCRdb table, and some are missing; sequencing was by immunoSEQ multiplex PCR. This table has 75,000 to 90,000 clones, approximately 83% appearing once. Sequences were derived from peripheral blood, sampled 28 days after the second AZD1222 dose. Receptors originate from an adult who received the AZD1222 COVID-19 vaccine.

This clone occurred once. V gene TRBV24-1 combines with J gene TRBJ2-5, with D uncertain. The CDR3 is 14 residues long. Germline V lookup: CDR1 KGHDR, CDR2 SFDVKD. Trimming stripped 5 bases from V and 3 bases from J, with 12 bases between. CDR3 in amino acids: CATSVAGLKETQYF. CDR3 sequence (DNA): TGTGCCACCAGTGTAGCCGGGTTGAAAGAGACCCAGTACTTC.

This chain links TRBV3-1 (or the pseudogene TRBV3-2) with TRBJ2-3; 7 nucleotides line up with TRBD2. Unmatched junction bases numbered 4, after V lost 8 bases and J lost 5 bases. CDR1 is LGHDT, CDR2 YNNKEL, per germline (reference sequence). The CDR3 covers 12 residues. This CDR3 is CASGRALDTQYF. The CDR3 DNA sequence: TGTGCCAGCGGGAGGGCATTAGATACGCAGTATTTT.

V and J are TRBV18 and TRBJ2-7; 7 bases map to TRBD1. Germline V gene sequence: CDR1 KGHSH, CDR2 LQKENI. The CDR3 totals 15 residues. J was trimmed by 1 base and V by 6 bases; bases with no gene match: 9. This chain's CDR3 is CASSSDRAISYEQYF. In DNA, the CDR3 is TGTGCCAGCTCTTCCGACAGGGCAATATCCTACGAGCAGTACTTC.

The chain joins TRBV7-3 to TRBJ2-2; D remains ambiguous. V lost 1 base and J lost 6, with 9 bases in between. In germline, CDR1 is SGHTA, CDR2 FQGTGA. The CDR3 spans 14 residues. In DNA form, the CDR3 reads TGTGCCAGCAGCTTAAGCTTTAACTCCGGGGAGCTGTTTTTT. Translation gives CASSLSFNSGELFF.

The rearrangement links TRBV12-3 or TRBV12-4 to TRBJ1-4; D perhaps matches TRBD1 (6 bases). The germline V and J ends were trimmed by 3 bases and 7 bases, with 9 bases remaining between them. The length of the CDR3 is 13 residues. In DNA, the CDR3 is TGTGCCAGCAGTTTTAGGGGGATTGAAAAACTGTTTTTT. It encodes CASSFRGIEKLFF.

This clone was counted only a few times. This CDR3 reads CASSQELLPSSYNEQFF. CDR3 bases: TGCGCCAGCAGCCAAGAACTGCTACCGAGCTCCTACAATGAGCAGTTCTTC. The chain carries TRBV4-3 and TRBJ2-1; D is undetermined. The CDR3 covers 17 residues. V lost 0 bases, J lost 0 bases, and 12 bases lay in between. Per the germline V gene, CDR1 is LGHNA and CDR2 is YSLEER.

This chain connects TRBV5-8 to TRBJ1-4, with D hard to call. Per germline, CDR1 SGHTS and CDR2 YDEGEE. The CDR3 totals 11 residues. V was cut by 4 bases and J by 8 bases, with 6 bases left in between. This CDR3 is CASSQEEKLFF. CDR3 nucleotides: TGTGCCAGCAGCCAGGAGGAAAAACTGTTTTTT.

This chain links TRBV10-1 with TRBJ2-7; D may be TRBD2 (5 bases). CDR3 size: 12 residues. The germline V gene encodes CDR1 WNHNN and CDR2 SYGVQD (reference sequence). Trimming cost V 10 bases and J 1 base, with 11 bases left between them. This CDR3 is CANLPGSYEQYF. The CDR3 nucleotides are TGCGCCAACCTGCCGGGGTCCTACGAGCAGTACTTC.

The V gene is TRBV11-3, the J gene TRBJ2-3; unclear D gene. Trimming removed 0 bases from V and 6 bases from J, with 10 bases in between. Germline values: CDR1 SGHNT, CDR2 YENEEA. The CDR3 consists of 14 residues. The CDR3, as DNA: TGTGCCAGCAGCTTAGACGGAACATTCGATACGCAGTATTTT. It is translated as CASSLDGTFDTQYF.

The rearrangement joins TRBV7-5 to TRBJ2-2; the table's D call TRBD1 went unverified against the DNA. TRBV7-5 has pseudogene status. This CDR3 region has 17 residues. The CDR3 DNA sequence: TGTGTCAGAAGCGTCCCTCAGGGGCTCGAGTGTACCGGGGAGCTGTTTTTT. Translating gives CVRSVPQGLECTGELFF.